The clone carrying this TCR beta chain was seen only once. The data originate from a study of shared clonotypes between healthy human individuals. The protocol was immunoSEQ multiplex PCR, while the TCRdb copy is restricted to in-frame clones and leaves out a portion. Of fewer than 650,000 clones detected, about three quarters appear once; the ten largest clones hold 10% to 15%. The V gene end was trimmed by 1 base and the J gene end by 12 bases; junction bases not matched to a gene: 10. CDR3 length: 15 amino acids. Germline values: CDR1 KGHSH, CDR2 LQKENI. Adults of Caucasian background living in Nashville, Tennessee made up all donors. The unsorted samples had around 88 million PBMCs used for genomic DNA.

J is TRBJ2-1 and V is TRBV18; 9 nucleotides align to TRBD1. The clonotype originates from a woman aged 40 to 50 in good health. Some clones in this sample may be carry-over from other donors' samples. The source material was PBMCs. The CDR3 DNA is TGTGCCAGCTCACCACTGAAGGACAGGGGCGTGGTGCAGTTCTTC. It codes for CASSPLKDRGVVQFF.